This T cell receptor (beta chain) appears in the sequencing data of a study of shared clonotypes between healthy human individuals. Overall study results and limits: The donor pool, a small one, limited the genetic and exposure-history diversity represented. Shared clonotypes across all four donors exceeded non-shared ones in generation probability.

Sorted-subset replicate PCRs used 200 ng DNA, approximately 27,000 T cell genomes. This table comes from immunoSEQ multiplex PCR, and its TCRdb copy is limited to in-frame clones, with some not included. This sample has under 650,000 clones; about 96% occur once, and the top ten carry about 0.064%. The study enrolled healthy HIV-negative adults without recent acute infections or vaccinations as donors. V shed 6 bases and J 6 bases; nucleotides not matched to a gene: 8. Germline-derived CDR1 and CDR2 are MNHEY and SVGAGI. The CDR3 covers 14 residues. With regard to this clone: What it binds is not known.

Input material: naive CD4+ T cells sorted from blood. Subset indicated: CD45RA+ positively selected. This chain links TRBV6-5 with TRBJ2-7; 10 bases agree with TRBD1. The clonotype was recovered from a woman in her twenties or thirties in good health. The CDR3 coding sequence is TGTGCCAGCAGCTTGGGACAGGGGAGGGTCGAGCAGTACTTC. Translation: CASSLGQGRVEQYF.